This section outlines one T cell receptor beta chain sequence together with its context. Its antigen is not known. These data belong to a study of cytomegalovirus exposure and HLA in healthy donors. As for the study in general: Of all 400 or so donors who were genotyped, under 90% belonged to the Caucasian-associated ancestry cluster. Study observations and caveats: With later analysis, a missense DCLRE1C variant became linked to TCR beta V- and J-gene trimming. In a later analysis, roughly 17,000 TCR beta sequences were associated with HLA alleles at 0.05 false discovery rate. According to the study, 180 or so TCR beta chains were cytomegalovirus-associated.

The junction had 13 bases not matched to a gene; V was cut back by 6 bases and J by 1 base. Germline V gives CDR1 SGHRS, CDR2 YFSETQ. The CDR3 length is 17 residues. The PCR had 60 Vbeta and 13 Jbeta primers. Libraries were prepared by immunoSEQ multiplex PCR; TCRdb keeps only in-frame clonotypes and omits some of them. The sample yields roughly 120,000 clones, around 84% seen once. The chain employs TRBV5-1 and TRBJ1-1; 9 bases are shared with TRBD1. The sample was PBMCs. The sequence was obtained from a woman in her 30s in good health and CMV-seronegative. CDR3 coding DNA: TGCGCCAGCAAGTCATACGGACAGGGGCGAGGGAACACTGAAGCTTTCTTT. Encoded protein: CASKSYGQGRGNTEAFF.